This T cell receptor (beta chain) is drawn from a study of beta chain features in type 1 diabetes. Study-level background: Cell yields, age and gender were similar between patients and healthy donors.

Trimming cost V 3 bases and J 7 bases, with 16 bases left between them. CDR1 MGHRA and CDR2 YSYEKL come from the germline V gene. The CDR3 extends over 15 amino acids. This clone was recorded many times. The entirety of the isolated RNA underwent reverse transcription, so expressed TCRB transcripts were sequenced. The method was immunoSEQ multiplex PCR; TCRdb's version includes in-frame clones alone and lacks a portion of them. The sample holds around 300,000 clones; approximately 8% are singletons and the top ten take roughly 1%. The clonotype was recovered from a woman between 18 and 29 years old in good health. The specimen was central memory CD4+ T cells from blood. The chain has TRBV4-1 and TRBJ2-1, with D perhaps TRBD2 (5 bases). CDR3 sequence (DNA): TGCGCCAGCAGCCATTATGATCGGGATAGGAATGAGCAGTTCTTC. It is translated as CASSHYDRDRNEQFF.